The 21 T cell receptor beta chains presented below share a single source sample, sequenced in a study of blood T cell repertoires in COVID-19. The repertoire was sequenced with immunoSEQ multiplex PCR; TCRdb's copy has only in-frame clones and lacks some. Among 300,000 or so clones listed, 89% were seen once. Sample: PBMCs or T cells enriched from blood (not recorded which). These receptors were obtained from a woman between 50 and 59 years old who had been exposed to COVID-19.

V gene TRBV4-2 combines with J gene TRBJ1-2, with D possibly TRBD1 on 6 matching bases. The CDR3 has 15 amino acids. V dropped 3 bases and J dropped 3 bases, with 14 bases sitting between them. CDR1 and CDR2 (germline): LGHNA, YNFKEQ. The CDR3 loop reads CASSHPRGGHYGYTF. CDR3 nucleotides: TGTGCCAGCAGCCACCCTAGGGGGGGACACTATGGCTACACCTTC.

This clone was seen just once. This chain connects TRBV5-1 to TRBJ1-5, with 9 bases fitting TRBD1. The CDR3 covers 15 residues. Germline CDR1 and CDR2: SGHRS and YFSETQ. Trimming took 4 bases from V and 4 from J; bases not matched to a gene: 6. The CDR3 DNA reads TGCGCCAGCAGCGCCGGGACAGGGTCAAATCAGCCCCAGCATTTT. Its protein product is CASSAGTGSNQPQHF. Drawing the rest from reference TRBV5-1 and TRBJ1-5, the complete variable domain is KAGVTQTPRYLIKTRGQQVTLSCSPISGHRSVSWYQQTPGQGLQFLFEYFSETQRNKGNFPGRFSGRQFSNSRSEMNVSTLELGDSALYLCASSAGTGSNQPQHFGDGTRLSIL.

The CDR3, as DNA: TGCGCCAGCAGCCAAGTCTTTATTGGGAGGGACTATGGCTACACCTTC. It encodes CASSQVFIGRDYGYTF. V and J are TRBV4-1 and TRBJ1-2; no clear D. From germline, CDR1 is MGHRA and CDR2 YSYEKL. The CDR3 has 16 residues. The V end was cut by 1 base, the J end by 3 bases, with 15 bases between.

The chain combines TRBV9 with TRBJ2-3; D unclear. The CDR3 extends over 14 amino acids. Germline CDR1 and CDR2: SGDLS and YYNGEE. V gave up 0 bases and J gave up 0 bases, with 5 bases separating them. The CDR3: CASSVDISTDTQYF. For the CDR3, the DNA is TGTGCCAGCAGCGTAGACATTAGCACAGATACGCAGTATTTT.

The rearrangement links TRBV28 to TRBJ1-4; D may be TRBD1 (5 bases). The V gene lost 5 bases and the J gene lost 14 bases, with 24 bases spanning the gap. CDR1 and CDR2 from the germline V gene are MDHEN and SYDVKM. The CDR3 contains 15 residues. The CDR3 here is CASSNRDGTGGGLFF. In DNA form, the CDR3 reads TGTGCCAGCAGTAACCGGGACGGTACGGGGGGGGGTCTGTTTTTT. Combining the CDR3 with reference TRBV28 and TRBJ1-4 gives the whole variable domain DVKVTQSSRYLVKRTGEKVFLECVQDMDHENMFWYRQDPGLGLRLIYFSYDVKMKEKGDIPEGYSVSREKKERFSLILESASTNQTSMYLCASSNRDGTGGGLFFGSGTQLSVL.

The chain uses TRBV3-1 (or the pseudogene TRBV3-2) and TRBJ1-3; 8 positions match TRBD1. Losses at the gene ends were 2 bases for V and 4 bases for J; bases not matched to a gene: 10. Germline CDR1 LGHDT, CDR2 YNNKEL (reference sequence). There are 17 residues in the CDR3. The CDR3 reads CASSQPRGQIYGNTIYF. In DNA form, the CDR3 reads TGTGCCAGCAGCCAACCCAGGGGGCAAATCTACGGAAACACCATATATTTT.

This clone was seen a handful of times. The chain is built from TRBV12-3 or TRBV12-4 and TRBJ2-2; D might be TRBD1 (5 bases). Trimming stripped 4 bases from V and 2 bases from J, with 5 bases between. The CDR3 runs to 13 residues. CDR3 coding DNA: TGTGCCAGCAGTTGGGGCAACACCGGGGAGCTGTTTTTT. Translating gives CASSWGNTGELFF.

The rearrangement joins TRBV6-1 to TRBJ2-1; the match to TRBD2 covers 16 bases. CDR1 and CDR2 (germline): MNHNS, SASEGT. The CDR3 is 17 residues long. V lost 4 bases to trimming and J lost 8 bases; unmatched junction nucleotides: 8. The CDR3, as DNA: TGTGCCAGCAGTGGAGGGACTAGCGGGGGGGGGAAGTATGAGCAGTTCTTC. Translated, it gives CASSGGTSGGGKYEQFF.

This clone was observed a handful of times. The V call is TRBV2, the J call TRBJ2-5, with 10 bases matching TRBD1. The germline CDR1 and CDR2 sequences are SNHLY and FYNNEI. The CDR3 is 14 residues long. J gave up 5 bases and V 6 bases, and 6 bases lay outside the gene matches. The CDR3 DNA reads as TGTGCCAGCAGGACGACAGGGGGCCGGGAGACCCAGTACTTC. As protein: CASRTTGGRETQYF. Supplemented by reference TRBV2 and TRBJ2-5, the full variable domain reads EPEVTQTPSHQVTQMGQEVILRCVPISNHLYFYWYRQILGQKVEFLVSFYNNEISEKSEIFDDQFSVERPDGSNFTLKIRSTKLEDSAMYFCASRTTGGRETQYFGPGTRLLVL.

V usage is TRBV2 and J usage is TRBJ2-1; tentatively, D is TRBD2 (5 bases). The CDR3 extends over 12 amino acids. V lost 7 bases, J lost 5 bases, and 9 bases lay in between. In germline, CDR1 is SNHLY, CDR2 FYNNEI. CDR3 sequence (DNA): TGTGCCAGCAAGAGGGAAAACAATGAGCAGTTCTTC. Its translation is CASKRENNEQFF.

J is TRBJ1-2 and V is TRBV5-1, with 7 bases that match TRBD1. The CDR3 is 15 residues long. CDR1 SGHRS and CDR2 YFSETQ come from the germline V gene. V gave up 3 bases and J gave up 3 bases; unmatched junction bases: 8. CDR3 loop: CASSSHRDSDYGYTF. The CDR3 DNA follows: TGCGCCAGCAGCTCCCACCGGGACAGCGACTATGGCTACACCTTC.

The chain has TRBV12-5 and TRBJ1-4; maybe TRBD1 (6 bases). CDR3 size: 18 residues. Trimming removed 1 base at V and 0 bases at J, with 15 bases between. Per germline, CDR1 LGHNT and CDR2 FRNRAP. CDR3 DNA sequence: TGTGCTAGTGGTTTGGAACCCACAGGGAAACCAACTAATGAAAAACTGTTTTTT. Its translation is CASGLEPTGKPTNEKLFF. Filled out from reference TRBV12-5 and TRBJ1-4, the complete variable domain reads DARVTQTPRHKVTEMGQEVTMRCQPILGHNTVFWYRQTMMQGLELLAYFRNRAPLDDSGMPKDRFSAEMPDATLATLKIQPSEPRDSAVYFCASGLEPTGKPTNEKLFFGSGTQLSVL.

This clone has only one observation. This sequence joins TRBV28 and TRBJ2-1; the match to TRBD1 covers 9 bases. Germline assignment: CDR1 MDHEN and CDR2 SYDVKM. This CDR3 spans 14 amino acids. V lost 1 base, J lost 8 bases, and 3 bases stayed unmatched. This CDR3 is CASSLSGQGYEQFF. The CDR3 DNA reads TGTGCCAGCAGTTTATCGGGACAGGGTTATGAGCAGTTCTTC.

As concerns this clone: Other DNA sequences in this sample translate to the same CDR3. J is TRBJ2-3 and V is TRBV4-1, with 7 bases that match TRBD1. The CDR3 has 14 amino acids. Per the germline V gene, CDR1 is MGHRA and CDR2 is YSYEKL. V shed 4 bases and J 2 bases; nucleotides not matched to a gene: 3. Here the CDR3 reads CASSRDRYTDTQYF. CDR3 DNA sequence: TGCGCCAGCAGCCGGGACAGATACACAGATACGCAGTATTTT.

In DNA, the CDR3 is TGTGCCAGCAGGCAGTGGCGGGGGATATACAATGAGCAGTTCTTC. This codes for CASRQWRGIYNEQFF. V gene TRBV28 combines with J gene TRBJ2-1; 7 nucleotides align to TRBD2. CDR1 and CDR2 (germline): MDHEN, SYDVKM. The CDR3 is made up of 15 amino acids. The J segment lost 4 bases and the V segment lost 6 bases, leaving 9 bases of the junction unmatched.

V usage is TRBV30 and J usage is TRBJ2-6, with TRBD1 matching over 7 bases. Germline lookup yields CDR1 GTSNPN and CDR2 SVGIG (reference sequence). This CDR3 region has 18 residues. J was trimmed by 2 bases and V by 4 bases; bases with no gene match: 14. CDR3: CAWTRDRVSRPGANVLTF. The CDR3 region has the DNA TGTGCCTGGACAAGGGACAGAGTGTCTCGCCCTGGGGCCAACGTCCTGACTTTC.

The gene calls are TRBV4-1 and TRBJ1-2; 8 bases fit TRBD1. CDR1 is MGHRA, CDR2 YSYEKL, per germline. With V trimmed by 1 base and J by 3 bases, 4 bases remained unmatched. The CDR3 consists of 15 residues. The CDR3 protein is CASSQGQGADYGYTF. CDR3 coding DNA: TGCGCCAGCAGCCAAGGTCAGGGGGCAGACTATGGCTACACCTTC.

The CDR3 bases are TGCGCCAGCAGCTCACAGGGTAATCAGCCCCAGCATTTT. Translation gives CASSSQGNQPQHF. The V call is TRBV5-1, the J call TRBJ1-5, with a weak D call TRBD1 (6 bases). Per germline, CDR1 SGHRS and CDR2 YFSETQ. The CDR3 spans 13 residues. V was trimmed by 3 bases and J by 4 bases, leaving 8 bases between them.

The chain recombines TRBV11-2 with TRBJ2-5; TRBD1 aligns across 7 bases. CDR1 and CDR2 from the germline V gene are SGHAT and FQNNGV. This CDR3 is 18 amino acids long. V was pared by 1 base and J by 5 bases, with 16 bases of the junction left unmatched. The CDR3 nucleotides are TGTGCCAGCAGCTTAGTTCCCCCCGACAGGGTAATTCGGGAGACCCAGTACTTC. The encoded protein is CASSLVPPDRVIRETQYF.

This rearrangement joins TRBV5-4 to TRBJ2-3; 7 nucleotides line up with TRBD2. The trim removed 2 bases at V and 0 bases at J, leaving 3 bases unmatched. Germline CDR1 and CDR2: SGHNT and YYREEE (reference sequence). The CDR3 consists of 15 residues. CDR3 loop: CASSFRGGSTDTQYF. The CDR3 DNA sequence: TGTGCCAGCAGCTTCCGCGGGGGAAGCACAGATACGCAGTATTTT.

The V gene is TRBV2, the J gene TRBJ2-3; the D is unclear. CDR1 and CDR2 from the germline V gene are SNHLY and FYNNEI. V was shortened by 0 bases and J by 6 bases, with 13 bases between the two germline ends. This CDR3 region has 15 residues. The CDR3 nucleotides read TGTGCCAGCAGTGAAGCGCGAAAGCCGTGGGATACGCAGTATTTT. Amino acids: CASSEARKPWDTQYF.